This T cell receptor (beta chain) originates from a study of tumor and adjacent non-tumor tissue in lung cancer. The template was RNA from unsorted bulk tissue. This CDR3 is built from 13 residues. The germline V gene encodes CDR1 MNHNS and CDR2 SASEGT. V shed 3 bases and J 7 bases; nucleotides not matched to a gene: 2. The library came from three nested PCR rounds adapted from ARM-PCR protocols. TCRdb passed the multiplex PCR reads through MiXCR, listing each CDR3 protein once. The table includes 100,000 to 150,000 distinct CDR3 sequences, about 66% detected once. This clonotype was picked up many times.

This clonotype originated in a man aged 25-45 years with non-small cell lung cancer. The sample taken for sequencing was lung tumor tissue. The chain joins TRBV6-1 to TRBJ2-2; 7 positions agree with TRBD2. DNA of the CDR3: TGTGCCAGCAGTGAGCGGGAGCACGGGGAGCTGTTTTTT. This gives the protein CASSEREHGELFF.